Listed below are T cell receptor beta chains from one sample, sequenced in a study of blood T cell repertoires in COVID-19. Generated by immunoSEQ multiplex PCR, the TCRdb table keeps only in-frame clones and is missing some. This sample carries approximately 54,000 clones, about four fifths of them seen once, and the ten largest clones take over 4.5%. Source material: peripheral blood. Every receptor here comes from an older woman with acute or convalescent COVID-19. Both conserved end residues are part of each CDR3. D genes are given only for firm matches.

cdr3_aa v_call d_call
CAWSVTGGFYGYTF TRBV30 TRBD1
CASSLGGQNGELFF TRBV5-1 .
CASSQDGQFTEAFF TRBV4-2 .
CASSGYQGNTGELFF TRBV2 .
CASSQNTLAGAVEQFF TRBV3-1/TRBV3-2 TRBD2
CASSSRLAGVEETQYF TRBV28 TRBD2
CASSYLATQRTGELFF TRBV6-5 .
CASSEAQRNGYTF TRBV2 .
CASGSGQREPYEQYF TRBV4-1 TRBD2
CASIPRAGAYYGYTF TRBV19 .
CAWRGRGPGGGYTF TRBV30 .
CASSLAGTEGEKLFF TRBV7-6 .
CASSLVGLADNEQFF TRBV5-1 TRBD2
CASSWGETSGGETQYF TRBV5-1 TRBD2
CASSLVLSSPYNEQFF TRBV5-6 .
CASASGGVHTDTQYF TRBV11-3 TRBD2
CASSIEQGHTEAFF TRBV19 .
CASRDRQGTEAFF TRBV25-1 TRBD1
CASSPLGGGAGGNTIYF TRBV14 .
CASRPGGSTGELFF TRBV28 .
CASSLAGGQETQYF TRBV7-7 TRBD2
CASRGANTGELFF TRBV19 .
CAAVAGGGGYQPQHF TRBV6-5 TRBD1
CASSLGQVLLNSPLHF TRBV27 .
CACEGQGAYSAFF TRBV30 TRBD1
CASSFGTGNTIYF TRBV27 .
CASSPPSGTGYNEQFF TRBV3-1/TRBV3-2 TRBD2